A single sample gave rise to the 16 T cell receptor beta chains below, sequenced in a study of PD-L1 blockade in urothelial cancer. Here immunoSEQ multiplex PCR was the method, and the copy in TCRdb shows in-frame clones only, minus some. The table includes some 77,000 clones, roughly 90% detected once. The material was PBMCs, obtained around atezolizumab (anti-PD-L1) treatment. Receptors originate from a woman aged 65 to 85 with urothelial cancer.

The chain combines TRBV18 with TRBJ2-5, with TRBD1 identical over 7 bases. CDR1 and CDR2 (germline): KGHSH, LQKENI. V was clipped by 2 bases and J by 5 bases; unmatched bases: 8. CDR3 size: 15 residues. CDR3 bases: TGTGCCAGCTCACCAGAGACAGGGATAATCGAGACCCAGTACTTC. It translates to CASSPETGIIETQYF.

The chain uses TRBV7-9 and TRBJ2-7, with 11 nucleotides matching TRBD2. The CDR3 has 18 amino acids. J gave up 1 base and V 3 bases, and 11 bases lay outside the gene matches. Germline CDR1 and CDR2: SEHNR and FQNEAQ (reference sequence). CDR3 coding DNA: TGTGCCAGCAGCTTCCCCGCAGCTAGCGGGGGGATATCCTACGAGCAGTACTTC. This translates into CASSFPAASGGISYEQYF.

This chain connects TRBV6-1 to TRBJ1-5; maybe TRBD1 (5 bases). The CDR3 spans 13 residues. V gave up 5 bases and J gave up 5 bases, with 10 bases separating them. The germline V gene encodes CDR1 MNHNS and CDR2 SASEGT. CDR3 loop: CASSNDRDQPQHF. The CDR3 bases are TGTGCCAGCAGTAACGACAGAGATCAGCCCCAGCATTTT.

This rearrangement joins TRBV13 to TRBJ1-1; D not resolved. Between the trimmed V and J ends, which lost 5 bases and 3 bases, there was a span of 13 bases. The CDR3 consists of 14 residues. The germline gives CDR1 PRHDT, CDR2 FYEKMQ (reference sequence). The chain's CDR3 is CASSPSERYTEAFF. In nucleotides, the CDR3 is TGTGCCAGCAGCCCGAGTGAGAGGTACACTGAAGCTTTCTTT.

This chain joins TRBV11-2 and TRBJ1-6; D possibly corresponds to TRBD1 (6 bases). The CDR3 extends over 15 amino acids. V was trimmed by 6 bases and J by 7 bases, leaving 16 bases between them. Germline V gene sequence: CDR1 SGHAT, CDR2 FQNNGV. CDR3 amino acids: CASRKPGQSNSPLHF. The CDR3 bases are TGTGCCAGCAGAAAACCCGGACAGTCCAATTCACCCCTCCACTTT.

The rearrangement links TRBV7-2 to TRBJ1-3, with unresolved D. In germline, CDR1 is SGHTA, CDR2 FQGNSA. The CDR3 has 14 residues. The V gene lost 5 bases and the J gene lost 2 bases, with 10 bases spanning the gap. CDR3 bases: TGTGCCAGCAGCGATTTTCGGGCTGGAAACACCATATATTTT. Its protein is CASSDFRAGNTIYF.

V is TRBV27 and J is TRBJ2-6; D may be TRBD1 (6 bases). The CDR3 has 16 amino acids. V gave up 4 bases and J gave up 2 bases, with 12 bases separating them. The germline CDR1 and CDR2 sequences are MNHEY and SMNVEV (reference sequence). The CDR3, as DNA: TGTGCCAGCAGTTCAAACAGGGTACCTGGGGCCAACGTCCTGACTTTC. Its translation: CASSSNRVPGANVLTF.

This chain's CDR3 is CSVEVVEETQYF. In DNA, the CDR3 is TGCAGCGTTGAAGTTGTAGAAGAGACCCAGTACTTC. V gene TRBV29-1 combines with J gene TRBJ2-5; D call uncertain. V was pared by 1 base and J by 3 bases, with 6 bases between. The length of the CDR3 is 12 residues. CDR1 is SQVTM, CDR2 ANQGSEA, per germline.

This chain joins TRBV5-4 and TRBJ2-5, with 9 bases matching TRBD1. V gave up 4 bases and J gave up 5 bases; unmatched junction bases: 6. CDR1 is SGHNT and CDR2 is YYREEE in the germline V gene (reference sequence). This CDR3 region has 14 residues. CDR3 loop: CASSRDRASETQYF. The CDR3 DNA is TGTGCCAGCAGCCGGGACAGGGCGTCGGAGACCCAGTACTTC.

This chain connects TRBV4-1 to TRBJ2-1; weak D call: TRBD1 (5 bases). Between the trimmed V and J ends, which lost 4 bases and 0 bases, there was a span of 13 bases. Germline V gene lookup returns CDR1 MGHRA and CDR2 YSYEKL. CDR3 size: 16 residues. CDR3 residues: CASSPDIIDSYNEQFF. As DNA, the CDR3 is TGCGCCAGCAGCCCGGACATAATAGACTCCTACAATGAGCAGTTCTTC.

This clone was observed a single time. The rearrangement uses TRBV6-1 and TRBJ1-5; D perhaps matches TRBD1 (5 bases). V was clipped by 2 bases and J by 3 bases, with 20 bases between them. Germline V CDR1 and CDR2: MNHNS, SASEGT. The CDR3 is 18 amino acids. The CDR3 loop is CASSESGLGRALNQPQHF. The CDR3 DNA reads as TGTGCCAGCAGTGAATCTGGTTTGGGCAGGGCTCTCAATCAGCCCCAGCATTTT.

This rearrangement joins TRBV2 to TRBJ1-2; 9 positions match TRBD1. Germline trimming cut 6 bases from V and 2 bases from J; bases unmatched to any gene: 7. The CDR3 has 15 amino acids. The V gene's germline CDR1 is SNHLY and CDR2 FYNNEI. The CDR3 sequence is CASSVRTGANYGYTF. The CDR3 coding sequence is TGTGCCAGCAGCGTCCGGACAGGGGCCAACTATGGCTACACCTTC.

The chain uses TRBV28 and TRBJ1-4; D remains ambiguous. V lost 8 bases and J lost 4, with 11 bases in between. Germline CDR1 reads MDHEN; CDR2 reads SYDVKM. CDR3 length: 13 residues. The CDR3 DNA reads as TGTGCCAGCCTACCCGGGAGTAATGAAAAACTGTTTTTT. Its protein is CASLPGSNEKLFF.

The chain combines TRBV5-4 with TRBJ2-5, with D possibly matching TRBD2 (5 bases). CDR1 SGHNT and CDR2 YYREEE come from the germline V gene (reference sequence). Trimming shortened V by 0 bases and J by 1 base, and 7 bases separated the two germline ends. The CDR3 spans 14 residues. The CDR3 coding sequence is TGTGCCAGCAGCTTGGCCGGGGTCCAAGAGACCCAGTACTTC. This gives the protein CASSLAGVQETQYF.

The chain couples TRBV5-1 to TRBJ2-2; D not resolved. The CDR3 totals 14 residues. The V gene lost 1 base and the J gene lost 3 bases, with 7 bases spanning the gap. CDR1 SGHRS and CDR2 YFSETQ come from the germline V gene. CDR3 in amino acids: CASSLTVDTGELFF. The CDR3 coding sequence is TGCGCCAGCAGCTTGACAGTAGACACCGGGGAGCTGTTTTTT.

This chain links TRBV30 with TRBJ2-5; TRBD2 matches at 7 bases. CDR1 and CDR2 (germline): GTSNPN, SVGIG (reference sequence). The CDR3 length is 14 residues. J lost 2 bases, V lost 2 bases, and 5 bases had no gene match. The CDR3 loop reads CAWSYRGGQETQYF. The DNA for the CDR3 is TGTGCCTGGAGTTATAGGGGAGGGCAAGAGACCCAGTACTTC.